This is a list of T cell receptor beta chains from one sample in a study of T cell responses to AZD1222 COVID-19 vaccine. The protocol was immunoSEQ multiplex PCR, while the TCRdb copy is restricted to in-frame clones and leaves out a portion. The sample consists of about 96,000 clones, 80% to 90% of them appearing once. Material: peripheral blood, obtained on day 0 of AZD1222 vaccination. Receptors were obtained from an adult in good health. The CDR3 runs from the conserved cysteine through the conserved F or W. The D gene is left open where the match is weak.

v_gene	d_gene	CDR3aa
TRBV5-8	TRBD1	CASSLVDRDGAFF
TRBV7-6	TRBD1	CASSRQMGQGNTIYF
TRBV2	-	CASNGVGTDTQYF
TRBV9	-	CASSVDPSRPAEAFF
TRBV19	TRBD1	CASSQRQGANTEAFF
TRBV3-1/TRBV3-2	-	CASSQGNGAGDIRTYEQYF
TRBV4-3	-	CASSQDAGFGYTF
TRBV6-4	-	CASSDGAFRKDTQYF
TRBV5-1	TRBD1	CASSSWEISGTDNEQFF
TRBV2	TRBD1	CASRYSGGAQHF
TRBV11-2	-	CASSLSYNPNTGELFF
TRBV18	TRBD1	CASSLGQGSSYNEQFF
TRBV10-3	TRBD1	CAISRTGGDEQYF
TRBV19	-	CASSSRILGGQYF
TRBV18	-	CASSPPGPGAKGGYTF
TRBV28	-	CASSRGAVEAFF
TRBV24-1	TRBD1	CATSDGQVQSEQFF
TRBV9	-	CASSVGESNQPQHF
TRBV5-8	TRBD1	CASSLAGGLNQPQHF
TRBV5-1	TRBD1	CASSLGTVENTQYF
TRBV6-6	-	CASSYTPAGRAYGYTF
TRBV28	TRBD1	CASGGQGVANYGYTF